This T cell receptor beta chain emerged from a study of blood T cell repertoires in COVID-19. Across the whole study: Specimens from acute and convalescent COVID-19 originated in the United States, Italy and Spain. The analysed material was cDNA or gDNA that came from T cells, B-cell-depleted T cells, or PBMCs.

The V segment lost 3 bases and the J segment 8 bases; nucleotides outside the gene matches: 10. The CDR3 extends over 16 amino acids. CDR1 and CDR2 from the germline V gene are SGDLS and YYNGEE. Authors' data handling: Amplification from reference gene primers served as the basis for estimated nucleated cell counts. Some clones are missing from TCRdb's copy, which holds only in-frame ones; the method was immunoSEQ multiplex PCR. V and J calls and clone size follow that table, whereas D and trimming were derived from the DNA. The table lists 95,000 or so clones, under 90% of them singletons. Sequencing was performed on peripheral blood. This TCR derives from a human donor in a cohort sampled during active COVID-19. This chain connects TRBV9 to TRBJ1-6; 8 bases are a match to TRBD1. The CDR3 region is CASSDPLGRGHSPLHF. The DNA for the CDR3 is TGTGCCAGCAGCGACCCCTTGGGCAGGGGGCATTCACCCCTCCACTTT.